Listed below are T cell receptor beta chains from one sample, sequenced in a study of blood T cell repertoires in COVID-19. Clones were read by immunoSEQ multiplex PCR, and TCRdb kept only the in-frame ones, dropping some. The data hold roughly 250,000 clones, with more than 75% observed a single time. The sample was peripheral blood. The source is a woman aged 40 to 49 who had recovered from COVID-19. Each CDR3 is given with its conserved first and last residue. The D gene is left open where the match is weak. Rows may omit the clone size; those that give it use once, few, many or a size class.

v_gene	j_gene	d_gene	abundance	CDR3aa	CDR3nt
TRBV6-6	TRBJ1-5	.	.	CASSYGAGDQPQHF	TGTGCCAGCAGTTACGGGGCAGGGGATCAGCCCCAGCATTTT
TRBV3-1/TRBV3-2	TRBJ1-5	.	.	CASSQSGGGQPQHF	TGTGCCAGCAGCCAATCGGGGGGCGGTCAGCCCCAGCATTTT
TRBV6-1	TRBJ2-3	.	.	CASSDVRGDTQYF	TGTGCCAGCAGTGACGTCCGGGGAGATACGCAGTATTTT
TRBV9	TRBJ1-1	.	.	CASSGAGVMPGNTEAFF	TGTGCCAGCAGCGGGGCAGGGGTTATGCCAGGAAACACTGAAGCTTTCTTT
TRBV10-3	TRBJ2-1	TRBD2	.	CATQGGLASYSLYNEQFF	TGTGCCACCCAGGGGGGACTAGCATCCTATTCCCTCTACAATGAGCAGTTCTTC
TRBV6-5	TRBJ1-2	.	.	CASKGLHYGYTF	TGTGCCAGCAAGGGGCTGCACTATGGCTACACCTTC
TRBV6-1	TRBJ2-3	.	once	CASSEAALFDTQYF	TGTGCCAGCAGTGAAGCAGCCCTGTTTGATACGCAGTATTTT
TRBV6-5	TRBJ2-3	.	.	CASSYSYGSSTDTQYF	TGTGCCAGCAGTTACTCTTACGGGTCTAGCACAGATACGCAGTATTTT
TRBV15	TRBJ1-2	.	once	CATSPRSDYGYTF	TGTGCCACCAGCCCGAGGAGCGACTATGGCTACACCTTC
TRBV7-2	TRBJ1-3	.	.	CASSLRAEVSGNTIYF	TGTGCCAGCAGCTTAAGGGCGGAGGTCTCTGGAAACACCATATATTTT
TRBV6-5	TRBJ1-6	.	.	CASSYSNRAGNSPLHF	TGTGCCAGCAGTTACTCGAACAGGGCGGGTAATTCACCCCTCCACTTT
TRBV7-2	TRBJ1-2	.	.	CASSLALGQASYGYTF	TGTGCCAGCAGCTTAGCGCTTGGGCAGGCATCCTATGGCTACACCTTC
TRBV10-2	TRBJ1-1	TRBD1	.	CASSGQGAAEAFF	TGCGCCAGCAGTGGACAGGGTGCGGCTGAAGCTTTCTTT
TRBV5-8	TRBJ2-7	.	.	CASSSAGTTYEQYF	TGTGCCAGCAGCTCAGCGGGCACCACCTACGAGCAGTACTTC
TRBV6-8	TRBJ2-6	.	.	CASRTGSRPGANVLTF	TGTGCCAGCAGGACAGGCAGCCGCCCTGGGGCCAACGTCCTGACTTTC
TRBV5-1	TRBJ1-2	.	once	CASSPDFSAVYGYTF	TGCGCCAGCAGCCCGGACTTCTCCGCGGTCTATGGCTACACCTTC
TRBV5-1	TRBJ2-4	.	.	CASTLTRGDIQYF	TGCGCCAGCACCCTTACCAGGGGGGACATTCAGTACTTC
TRBV7-8	TRBJ1-5	.	.	CASSHHRASLYSNQPQHF	TGTGCCAGCAGCCACCACAGGGCCAGCTTGTATAGCAATCAGCCCCAGCATTTT
TRBV12-3/TRBV12-4	TRBJ1-3	.	.	CASTPGITNTIYF	TGTGCCAGCACCCCAGGGATAACAAACACCATATATTTT
TRBV6-2/TRBV6-3	TRBJ1-5	.	.	CASSYPGRPQHF	TGTGCCAGCAGTTACCCGGGGAGGCCCCAGCATTTT
TRBV15	TRBJ1-5	.	.	CATSRARGSNQPQHF	TGTGCCACCAGCAGAGCACGGGGGAGCAATCAGCCCCAGCATTTT
TRBV12-3/TRBV12-4	TRBJ1-1	.	.	CASSFGREAEAFF	TGTGCCAGCAGTTTCGGCAGGGAGGCTGAAGCTTTCTTT
TRBV5-1	TRBJ2-2	.	once	CASSLGARGAGELFF	TGCGCCAGCAGCTTGGGTGCCAGGGGGGCCGGGGAGCTGTTTTTT
TRBV6-2/TRBV6-3	TRBJ1-2	TRBD1	.	CASSSPGQGNYGYTF	TGTGCCAGCAGTTCGCCGGGACAGGGGAACTATGGCTACACCTTC
TRBV7-9	TRBJ2-7	TRBD1	few	CASSLRDRDYEQYF	TGTGCCAGCAGCTTAAGGGACAGAGACTACGAGCAGTACTTC
TRBV6-5	TRBJ2-7	TRBD2	.	CASSHTSGSYEQYF	TGTGCCAGCAGCCACACTAGCGGGAGCTACGAGCAGTACTTC
TRBV28	TRBJ1-1	TRBD1	.	CASRAGTGRGAFF	TGTGCCAGCAGAGCTGGGACAGGGCGGGGAGCTTTCTTT
TRBV19	TRBJ1-5	TRBD1	.	CASSIAGGFPQHF	TGTGCCAGTAGTATAGCAGGGGGGTTTCCCCAGCATTTT
TRBV9	TRBJ1-6	.	.	CASSAETAYNSPLHF	TGTGCCAGCAGCGCCGAGACAGCCTATAATTCACCCCTCCACTTT
TRBV7-9	TRBJ1-2	TRBD1	.	CASSLVGTGLGYTF	TGTGCCAGCAGCTTAGTCGGGACAGGTCTTGGCTACACCTTC
TRBV2	TRBJ1-1	TRBD1	few	CASSVAGGKSGYEAFF	TGTGCCAGCAGTGTGGCAGGGGGGAAATCAGGCTACGAAGCTTTCTTT
TRBV6-4	TRBJ2-1	TRBD2	.	CASSDSAGGDYNEQFF	TGTGCCAGCAGTGACTCGGCGGGGGGGGACTACAATGAGCAGTTCTTC
TRBV4-1	TRBJ1-2	.	.	CASSQEQGPDYGYTF	TGCGCCAGCAGCCAAGAGCAGGGCCCTGACTATGGCTACACCTTC
TRBV5-1	TRBJ2-7	.	.	CASSPKGGRPLYEQYF	TGCGCCAGCAGCCCCAAGGGGGGGCGCCCCCTCTACGAGCAGTACTTC